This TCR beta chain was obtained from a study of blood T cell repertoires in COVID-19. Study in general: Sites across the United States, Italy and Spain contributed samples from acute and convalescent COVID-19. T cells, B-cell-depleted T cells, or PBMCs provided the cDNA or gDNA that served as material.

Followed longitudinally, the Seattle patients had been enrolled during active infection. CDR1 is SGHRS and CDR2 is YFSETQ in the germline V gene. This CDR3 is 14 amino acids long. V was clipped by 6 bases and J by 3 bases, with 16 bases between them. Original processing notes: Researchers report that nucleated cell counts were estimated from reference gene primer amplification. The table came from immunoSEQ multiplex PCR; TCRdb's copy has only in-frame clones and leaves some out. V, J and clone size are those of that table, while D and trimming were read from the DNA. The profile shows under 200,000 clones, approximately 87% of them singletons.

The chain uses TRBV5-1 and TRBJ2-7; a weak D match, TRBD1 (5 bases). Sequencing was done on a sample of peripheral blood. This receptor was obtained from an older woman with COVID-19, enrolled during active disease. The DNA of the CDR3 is TGCGCCAGCAACCCCCTTACAGGACACTACGAGCAGTACTTC. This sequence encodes CASNPLTGHYEQYF.